The 29 T cell receptor beta chains below were found in one sample sequenced in a study of T cells in localized non-small cell lung cancer (dated by TCRdb to 2020 to 2022). Libraries were prepared through the immunoSEQ multiplex PCR assay. Drawn from immuneACCESS, this table holds only the in-frame rearrangements with V and J called that TCRdb kept. Clones are partly lost; checked studies trace under half to an unresolved V gene and leave the rest unexplained. The table for this sample lists 31,000 or so clones; around 80% of them were counted only once. About 16% of the sample goes to the ten largest clones. This specimen was peripheral blood, taken before any cancer treatment. These receptors came from a male donor at least 60 years old with stage III squamous cell lung carcinoma.

V is TRBV2 and J is TRBJ2-7, with unresolved D. Per germline, CDR1 SNHLY and CDR2 FYNNEI. The CDR3 runs 12 residues. V lost 9 bases, J lost 1 base, and 10 bases lay in between. The CDR3 here is CASTGRSYEQYF. CDR3 bases: TGTGCCAGTACTGGACGATCCTACGAGCAGTACTTC.

Points on this clone: Given a much more abundant clone one base away, this may be a read error. V and J are TRBV7-2 and TRBJ1-4; D is unresolved. This CDR3 spans 15 amino acids. Germline V gives CDR1 SGHTA, CDR2 FQGNSA. Trimming pared 5 bases from V and 7 bases from J, leaving 17 bases between. DNA of the CDR3: TGTGCCAGCAGCCAAGATCGTCAGGTCGGTGAAAAACTGTTTTTT. Translating gives CASSQDRQVGEKLFF.

CDR3 nucleotide sequence: TGTGCCAGCAGTTCGGACCCTCTCACTGAAGCTTTCTTT. It yields the protein CASSSDPLTEAFF. The chain combines TRBV28 with TRBJ1-1; D not certain. This CDR3 has 13 residues. Trimming shortened V by 4 bases and J by 4 bases, and 10 bases separated the two germline ends. The germline gives CDR1 MDHEN, CDR2 SYDVKM.

This chain links TRBV7-2 with TRBJ1-4, with D maybe TRBD1 (5 bases). Looked up from germline, CDR1 is SGHTA and CDR2 is FQGNSA. The CDR3 consists of 15 residues. V was clipped by 1 base and J by 8 bases, with 14 bases between them. CDR3 region: CASSLVYSGVEKLFF. The CDR3 DNA follows: TGTGCCAGCAGCTTAGTTTACTCGGGGGTCGAAAAACTGTTTTTT.

The chain carries TRBV5-6 and TRBJ1-1; D is ambiguous. Germline-derived CDR1 and CDR2 are SGHDT and YYEEEE. Trimming pared 1 base from V and 6 bases from J, leaving 7 bases between. The CDR3 is 12 residues long. CDR3 residues: CASSLYNAEAFF. The CDR3 nucleotides are TGTGCCAGCAGCTTGTATAACGCTGAAGCTTTCTTT.

This clone was recorded a few times. The chain combines TRBV5-4 with TRBJ2-7, with a tentative D call TRBD2 (5 bases). CDR1 and CDR2 (germline): SGHNT, YYREEE (reference sequence). The CDR3 runs to 14 residues. V lost 5 bases and J 2 bases, leaving 14 bases between the germline ends. For the CDR3, the DNA is TGTGCCAGCAGTGCCGGGGTGAGTCCCTACGAGCAGTACTTC. It translates to CASSAGVSPYEQYF.

V gene TRBV11-2 combines with J gene TRBJ2-6, with 7 nucleotides matching TRBD1. V lost 3 bases to trimming and J lost 3 bases; unmatched junction nucleotides: 5. Germline assignment: CDR1 SGHAT and CDR2 FQNNGV. The CDR3 loop spans 16 amino acids. The CDR3 DNA reads as TGTGCCAGCAGCTTCGGACAGGCCTTTGGGGCCAACGTCCTGACTTTC. Protein sequence: CASSFGQAFGANVLTF. Using reference TRBV11-2 and TRBJ2-6 for the parts outside the CDR3, the full variable domain is EAGVAQSPRYKIIEKRQSVAFWCNPISGHATLYWYQQILGQGPKLLIQFQNNGVVDDSQLPKDRFSAERLKGVDSTLKIQPAKLEDSAVYLCASSFGQAFGANVLTFGAGSRLTVL.

V is TRBV7-2 and J is TRBJ1-2; D might be TRBD1 (5 bases). The CDR3 runs to 12 residues. Trimming left V 7 bases short and J 8 bases short, with 14 bases between. CDR1 is SGHTA, CDR2 FQGNSA, per germline. CDR3 coding DNA: TGTGCCAGCACCCCGGACACCCGGGGCTACACCTTC. Translating gives CASTPDTRGYTF.

The CDR3 region has the DNA TGTGCCAGCAGCGCCGGGACAGCTGGATGGACCTACGAGCAGTACTTC. Its translation: CASSAGTAGWTYEQYF. The chain carries TRBV9 and TRBJ2-7; 7 nucleotides match TRBD1. Germline V lookup: CDR1 SGDLS, CDR2 YYNGEE. The length of the CDR3 is 16 residues. Trimming at V came to 3 bases and at J to 2 bases, leaving 11 bases not matched to a gene. Combining the CDR3 with reference TRBV9 and TRBJ2-7 gives the whole variable domain DSGVTQTPKHLITATGQRVTLRCSPRSGDLSVYWYQQSLDQGLQFLIQYYNGEERAKGNILERFSAQQFPDLHSELNLSSLELGDSALYFCASSAGTAGWTYEQYFGPGTRLTVT.

CDR3: CASSQSMGLGFHTYEQYF. CDR3 DNA: TGCGCCAGCAGTCAATCCATGGGCTTGGGCTTCCACACCTACGAGCAGTACTTC. The rearrangement links TRBV23-1 to TRBJ2-7; D uncertain. TRBV23-1 is an ORF, with its function uncertain. The length of the CDR3 is 18 residues. The germline V and J ends were trimmed by 0 bases and 2 bases, with 20 bases remaining between them.

V gene TRBV7-9 combines with J gene TRBJ1-2; D unresolved. Between the trimmed V and J ends, which lost 2 bases and 10 bases, there was a span of 11 bases. The CDR3 runs to 12 residues. CDR1 is SEHNR, CDR2 FQNEAQ, per germline (reference sequence). CDR3 sequence: CASSLRFGYYTF. The CDR3 nucleotides read TGTGCCAGCAGCTTAAGGTTCGGCTACTACACCTTC. Full variable domain (outside the CDR3, taken from reference TRBV7-9 and TRBJ1-2): DTGVSQNPRHKITKRGQNVTFRCDPISEHNRLYWYRQTLGQGPEFLTYFQNEAQLEKSRLLSDRFSAERPKGSFSTLEIQRTEQGDSAMYLCASSLRFGYYTFGSGTRLTVV.

The chain combines TRBV7-9 with TRBJ1-2; TRBD1 matches at 7 bases. The V gene's germline CDR1 is SEHNR and CDR2 FQNEAQ (reference sequence). This CDR3 spans 16 amino acids. The trim removed 6 bases at V and 4 bases at J, leaving 14 bases unmatched. The CDR3 DNA reads TGTGCCAGCAGTGGGTCGACAGGGCCCAACCTCTATGGCTACACCTTC. It is translated as CASSGSTGPNLYGYTF.

The count of this clone is one. The V and J genes are TRBV9 and TRBJ2-5; a weak D match, TRBD1 (5 bases). V lost 4 bases, J lost 4 bases, and 14 bases lay in between. The CDR3 loop spans 14 amino acids. Germline V gene data show CDR1 as SGDLS and CDR2 as YYNGEE. The CDR3 nucleotides read TGTGCCAGCAGCTCCCTTTCCCAGGGAGAGACCCAGTACTTC. It yields the protein CASSSLSQGETQYF.

This clone occurred a few times. This chain uses TRBV19 with TRBJ1-2; D may be TRBD1 (6 bases). V lost 7 bases and J 8 bases, leaving 23 bases between the germline ends. Germline V gene sequence: CDR1 LNHDA, CDR2 SQIVND (reference sequence). This CDR3 contains 15 residues. The CDR3 region is CASTDQGTPSKGYTF. CDR3 in DNA: TGTGCCAGTACGGACCAGGGGACGCCCTCTAAGGGCTACACCTTC.

The genes are TRBV2 and TRBJ1-2; 7 bases map to TRBD1. Per the germline V gene, CDR1 is SNHLY and CDR2 is FYNNEI. The CDR3 runs to 13 residues. V was pared by 5 bases and J by 4 bases, with 4 bases of the junction left unmatched. The CDR3 spells CASSSDRSYGYTF. The CDR3, as DNA: TGTGCCAGCAGTTCGGACAGGTCCTATGGCTACACCTTC.

The V and J genes are TRBV27 and TRBJ1-2; 8 bases map to TRBD1. The ends lost 5 bases at V and 5 bases at J; junction bases unmatched: 4. CDR1 and CDR2 (germline): MNHEY, SMNVEV (reference sequence). The CDR3 length is 13 residues. The CDR3: CASSPRDRYGYTF. As DNA, the CDR3 is TGTGCCAGCAGTCCCCGGGACAGGTATGGCTACACCTTC.

The chain uses TRBV2 and TRBJ2-7; TRBD1 matches at 11 bases. CDR3 size: 16 residues. From germline, CDR1 is SNHLY and CDR2 FYNNEI. Trimming at V came to 0 bases and at J to 4 bases, leaving 5 bases not matched to a gene. The CDR3 reads CASSEAPRDRGYEQYF. For the CDR3, the DNA is TGTGCCAGCAGTGAAGCGCCCCGGGACAGGGGGTACGAGCAGTACTTC.

V is TRBV6-6 and J is TRBJ2-7, with 11 nucleotides matching TRBD2. CDR3 length equals 15 residues. Unmatched junction bases numbered 5, after V lost 2 bases and J lost 5 bases. The V gene's germline CDR1 is MNHNY and CDR2 SVGAGI (reference sequence). The CDR3 is CASSYTSGSSNEQYF. DNA for the CDR3: TGTGCCAGCAGTTACACTAGCGGGAGTTCGAACGAGCAGTACTTC.

This clone has just one count. The J gene is TRBJ2-6, the V gene TRBV4-2; D is unresolved. CDR1 is LGHNA, CDR2 YNFKEQ, per germline. The CDR3 is made up of 18 amino acids. V lost 0 bases and J 0 bases, leaving 12 bases between the germline ends. CDR3 region: CASSQDRVAHSGANVLTF. CDR3 coding DNA: TGTGCCAGCAGCCAAGATAGAGTAGCACACTCTGGGGCCAACGTCCTGACTTTC.

The sample holds a few counts of this clone. The rearrangement uses TRBV28 and TRBJ2-1, with D unresolved. V shed 2 bases and J shed 2 bases, with 7 bases lying between them. CDR1 is MDHEN and CDR2 is SYDVKM in the germline V gene. This CDR3 has 14 residues. In DNA form, the CDR3 reads TGTGCCAGCAGTTTAACCCCCGCCTACAATGAGCAGTTCTTC. Amino acid sequence: CASSLTPAYNEQFF.

This sequence joins TRBV29-1 and TRBJ1-2; no definite D call. V was pared by 1 base and J by 4 bases, with 10 bases between. Per the germline V gene, CDR1 is SQVTM and CDR2 is ANQGSEA. CDR3 size: 13 residues. The CDR3 DNA sequence: TGCAGCGTTGAAGGGGCAGGTCGCTATGGCTACACCTTC. As protein: CSVEGAGRYGYTF. Drawing the rest from reference TRBV29-1 and TRBJ1-2, the complete variable domain is SAVISQKPSRDICQRGTSLTIQCQVDSQVTMMFWYRQQPGQSLTLIATANQGSEATYESGFVIDKFPISRPNLTFSTLTVSNMSPEDSSIYLCSVEGAGRYGYTFGSGTRLTVV.

The chain employs TRBV7-2 and TRBJ2-2; 7 bases map to TRBD2. The CDR3 loop spans 16 amino acids. Germline CDR1 and CDR2: SGHTA and FQGNSA. V shed 1 base, J shed 6 bases, and the junction held 8 bases outside the gene matches. The CDR3 nucleotides read TGTGCCAGCAGCTTAGACAGGACTAGAGGGTCCGGGGAGCTGTTTTTT. Its protein product is CASSLDRTRGSGELFF.

A single count supports this clone. The chain has TRBV28 and TRBJ2-1; 10 bases are shared with TRBD2. The CDR3 length is 14 residues. The V gene end was trimmed by 2 bases and the J gene end by 8 bases; junction bases not matched to a gene: 3. Germline CDR1 reads MDHEN; CDR2 reads SYDVKM. CDR3 loop: CASSLPSGSDEQFF. Here the CDR3 DNA reads TGTGCCAGCAGTTTACCTAGCGGGAGCGATGAGCAGTTCTTC.

J is TRBJ2-7 and V is TRBV18; 7 bases are shared with TRBD2. The V gene's germline CDR1 is KGHSH and CDR2 LQKENI. Unmatched junction bases numbered 8, after V lost 3 bases and J lost 0 bases. CDR3 length: 16 residues. In DNA, the CDR3 is TGTGCCAGCTCACCCTCCGTGGGGGGGAGCTCCTACGAGCAGTACTTC. Residues: CASSPSVGGSSYEQYF. The complete variable domain, with remaining parts taken from reference TRBV18 and TRBJ2-7, reads NAGVMQNPRHLVRRRGQEARLRCSPMKGHSHVYWYRQLPEEGLKFMVYLQKENIIDESGMPKERFSAEFPKEGPSILRIQQVVRGDSAAYFCASSPSVGGSSYEQYFGPGTRLTVT.

The chain has TRBV28 and TRBJ2-5; 9 nucleotides align to TRBD2. CDR1 and CDR2 from the germline V gene are MDHEN and SYDVKM. CDR3 size: 16 residues. With 5 bases clipped from V and 5 bases from J, the junction kept 12 bases outside the gene matches. CDR3 residues: CASSPASGKRGETQYF. In nucleotides, the CDR3 is TGTGCCAGCAGTCCGGCTAGCGGGAAGCGTGGGGAGACCCAGTACTTC.

The chain joins TRBV19 to TRBJ2-2; 8 bases match TRBD2. Germline loops: CDR1 LNHDA, CDR2 SQIVND (reference sequence). There are 14 residues in the CDR3. After removal of 9 bases from V and 4 bases from J, the junction contained 7 bases not matched to a gene. The CDR3 loop reads CASSRGASTGELFF. The CDR3 DNA is TGTGCCAGCTCGCGGGGGGCGAGCACCGGGGAGCTGTTTTTT.

CDR3 in amino acids: CASRAYRGGYTF. CDR3 nucleotide sequence: TGTGCCAGCAGAGCATACAGGGGTGGCTACACCTTC. The chain couples TRBV5-6 to TRBJ1-2; the match to TRBD1 covers 7 bases. J was trimmed by 7 bases and V by 5 bases; bases with no gene match: 5. Germline V CDR1 and CDR2: SGHDT, YYEEEE. This CDR3 has 12 amino acids. The whole variable domain, filled in from reference TRBV5-6 and TRBJ1-2, reads DAGVTQSPTHLIKTRGQQVTLRCSPKSGHDTVSWYQQALGQGPQFIFQYYEEEERQRGNFPDRFSGHQFPNYSSELNVNALLLGDSALYLCASRAYRGGYTFGSGTRLTVV.

The V gene is TRBV14, the J gene TRBJ1-1; the D gene is possibly TRBD1 (5 bases). Germline V gene lookup returns CDR1 SGHDN and CDR2 FVKESK. The CDR3 runs 16 residues. The V end was cut by 4 bases, the J end by 4 bases, with 19 bases between. In nucleotides, the CDR3 is TGTGCCAGCAGCCCCTGGAGGGGCCCCCTGGGCACTGAAGCTTTCTTT. Its protein product is CASSPWRGPLGTEAFF.

V gene TRBV4-1 combines with J gene TRBJ2-1; D may be TRBD1 (6 bases). The V gene lost 1 base and the J gene lost 5 bases, with 18 bases spanning the gap. The CDR3 has 17 residues. Germline V lookup: CDR1 MGHRA, CDR2 YSYEKL. The CDR3 protein is CASSQGEGGTTHNEQFF. The DNA of the CDR3 is TGCGCCAGCAGCCAAGGAGAAGGGGGAACAACCCACAATGAGCAGTTCTTC.